The sequence of this T cell receptor (beta chain) was determined in a study of cytomegalovirus exposure and HLA in healthy donors. Overall study findings and caveats: Testing in vitro showed a few CMV-associated chains specific for CMV antigens.

13 Jbeta primers and 60 Vbeta primers were used for the PCR. Clones were read by immunoSEQ multiplex PCR, and TCRdb kept only the in-frame ones, dropping some. The table includes 95,000 to 150,000 clones, 75% to 85% detected once. The CDR3 is 14 residues long. CDR1 SGHDT and CDR2 YYEEEE come from the germline V gene. V lost 3 bases, J lost 6 bases, and 12 bases lay in between. On this clone itself: Its antigen is undetermined.

The TCR comes from a female donor in good health and CMV-seropositive. Sequenced sample: PBMCs. The chain has TRBV5-6 and TRBJ2-2, with a weak D call TRBD1 (5 bases). The CDR3 loop is CASSSFSGSGELFF. For the CDR3, the DNA is TGTGCCAGCAGCTCCTTCTCAGGGTCCGGGGAGCTGTTTTTT.